These 31 T cell receptor beta chains share one sample of origin, sequenced in a study of T cells in Graves' hyperthyroidism and ophthalmopathy. The source material, RNA transcripts, was used to amplify TCR beta CDR3 regions. During a first-round RT-PCR of the TCR CDR3, the HTBI primer set was used. Each CDR3 protein is one row after TCRdb ran MiXCR on the multiplex PCR reads. The sample lists about 560,000 distinct CDR3 sequences; over 15% were seen once. The sample consisted of blood. The receptor source for this set is a woman in her late teens or twenties with Graves' hyperthyroidism.

The rearrangement uses TRBV10-3 and TRBJ2-1, with TRBD2 matching 7 bases. CDR3 size: 13 residues. Germline V lookup: CDR1 ENHRY, CDR2 SYGVKD. The V gene end was trimmed by 8 bases and the J gene end by 8 bases; junction bases not matched to a gene: 9. The DNA of the CDR3 is TGTGCCATCCGGGGGGTAACGGGCGATGAGCAGTTCTTC. It is translated as CAIRGVTGDEQFF.

This clonotype showed up just a few times. This chain joins TRBV19 and TRBJ2-7; the D is unclear. Germline assignment: CDR1 LNHDA and CDR2 SQIVND (reference sequence). This CDR3 has 14 residues. V shed 3 bases and J shed 3 bases, with 12 bases lying between them. The CDR3 sequence: CASSIAFGDYEQYF. The CDR3 DNA follows: TGTGCCAGTAGTATTGCGTTTGGAGACTACGAGCAGTACTTC.

This clonotype was seen repeatedly, ten times or more. V gene TRBV6-1 combines with J gene TRBJ2-5, with D possibly called TRBD1 or TRBD2 (6 bases each). Trimming shortened V by 5 bases and J by 5 bases, and 12 bases separated the two germline ends. CDR1 is MNHNS and CDR2 is SASEGT in the germline V gene. The CDR3 has 13 amino acids. In DNA, the CDR3 is TGTGCCAGCAGTTACGGGGGCTGGGAGACCCAGTACTTC. Its translation: CASSYGGWETQYF.

This clonotype was detected a few times. V is TRBV19 and J is TRBJ1-2; TRBD1 might be the D (6 bases). V shed 6 bases and J shed 3 bases, with 29 bases lying between them. The CDR3 covers 19 residues. Germline V gene sequence: CDR1 LNHDA, CDR2 SQIVND (reference sequence). The CDR3, as DNA: TGTGCCAGTAGGCCCTCCCCAGGACAGAGGGCTCTGGCGGACTATGGCTACACCTTC. This sequence encodes CASRPSPGQRALADYGYTF. Full variable domain (rest looked up from reference TRBV19 and TRBJ1-2): DGGITQSPKYLFRKEGQNVTLSCEQNLNHDAMYWYRQDPGQGLRLIYYSQIVNDFQKGDIAEGYSVSREKKESFPLTVTSAQKNPTAFYLCASRPSPGQRALADYGYTFGSGTRLTVV.

This rearrangement joins TRBV25-1 to TRBJ2-5; 9 bases fit TRBD2. The ends lost 4 bases at V and 5 bases at J; junction bases unmatched: 17. The CDR3 contains 18 residues. The germline V gene has CDR1 MGHDK and CDR2 SYGVNS. CDR3 coding DNA: TGTGCCAGCAGTGCCCCCGGAGAAGCGGGAGGCCCCAGGGAGACCCAGTACTTC. Amino acids: CASSAPGEAGGPRETQYF.

The table lists this clonotype with a few counts. V usage is TRBV12-3 or TRBV12-4 and J usage is TRBJ2-1; D not resolved. The CDR3 runs 13 residues. V was clipped by 11 bases and J by 3 bases, with 14 bases between them. The CDR3 nucleotides are TGTGCCGGATCGGACGGTTACTACAATGAGCAGTTCTTC. This codes for CAGSDGYYNEQFF.

This clonotype has just a few counts. The rearrangement links TRBV5-1 to TRBJ2-1; TRBD1 matches 9 bases. V shed 3 bases, J shed 0 bases, and the junction held 10 bases outside the gene matches. The CDR3 is 18 residues long. Germline V CDR1 and CDR2: SGHRS, YFSETQ. The chain's CDR3 is CASSSGQGGLSSYNEQFF. CDR3 DNA sequence: TGCGCCAGCAGCTCGGGACAGGGAGGCCTTAGCTCCTACAATGAGCAGTTCTTC. The full variable domain, in which reference TRBV5-1 and TRBJ2-1 provide the parts outside the CDR3, is KAGVTQTPRYLIKTRGQQVTLSCSPISGHRSVSWYQQTPGQGLQFLFEYFSETQRNKGNFPGRFSGRQFSNSRSEMNVSTLELGDSALYLCASSSGQGGLSSYNEQFFGPGTRLTVL.

A remark on this clonotype: The CDR3 does not close with the conserved phenylalanine or tryptophan, likely indicating a read error. CDR3 DNA: TGTGCCAGCAGCCCCGGGCTAAAGGGGAGCAATCAGCCCCAGCATTCT. Translated, it gives CASSPGLKGSNQPQHS. The gene calls are TRBV7-9 and TRBJ1-5; the D gene is possibly TRBD1 (5 bases). This CDR3 is built from 16 residues. Germline loops: CDR1 SEHNR, CDR2 FQNEAQ (reference sequence). Trimming left V 5 bases short and J 1 base short, with 15 bases between.

Ten or more counts support this clonotype. This chain links TRBV3-1 with TRBJ2-1; a possible D gene is TRBD2 (5 bases). This CDR3 comprises 16 residues. CDR1 and CDR2 (germline): LGHDT, YNNKEL (reference sequence). The germline V and J ends were trimmed by 0 bases and 0 bases, with 9 bases remaining between them. In DNA, the CDR3 is TGTGCCAGCAGCCAAGATGGGAGTACCTCCTACAATGAGCAGTTCTTC. This encodes CASSQDGSTSYNEQFF.

J is TRBJ1-1 and V is TRBV10-1, with D tentatively TRBD1 (5 bases). V was pared by 3 bases and J by 8 bases, with 16 bases between. The germline V gene encodes CDR1 WNHNN and CDR2 SYGVQD (reference sequence). This CDR3 is 14 amino acids long. CDR3 residues: CASSDRTGLGEAFF. CDR3 sequence (DNA): TGCGCCAGCAGTGACCGTACGGGACTGGGAGAAGCTTTCTTT.

This clonotype appeared many times. The rearrangement links TRBV30 to TRBJ1-6; D is perhaps TRBD1 (6 bases). V was pared by 4 bases and J by 9 bases, with 13 bases between. Germline V gene lookup returns CDR1 GTSNPN and CDR2 SVGIG (reference sequence). This CDR3 has 13 amino acids. The CDR3 DNA sequence: TGTGCCTGGAAACAGGGTGGTGGTTCACCCCTCCACTTT. It codes for CAWKQGGGSPLHF.

This clonotype occurred many times. The V gene is TRBV6-1, the J gene TRBJ2-3; 10 bases agree with TRBD1. V dropped 5 bases and J dropped 5; count of bases not matched to a gene: 7. Germline CDR1 reads MNHNS; CDR2 reads SASEGT. This CDR3 is 15 amino acids long. This CDR3 reads CASSLTGTGVDTQYF. In nucleotides, the CDR3 is TGTGCCAGCAGTTTAACCGGGACAGGGGTAGATACGCAGTATTTT.

This clonotype has ten or more counts. This chain uses TRBV7-9 with TRBJ1-1, with 7 bases that match TRBD1. Germline-derived CDR1 and CDR2 are SEHNR and FQNEAQ (reference sequence). This CDR3 comprises 13 residues. Trimming at V came to 6 bases and at J to 6 bases, leaving 7 bases not matched to a gene. CDR3 DNA sequence: TGTGCCAGCAGGCGCACAGGGGTTGCTGAAGCTTTCTTT. It specifies CASRRTGVAEAFF. The full variable domain, rest sourced from reference TRBV7-9 and TRBJ1-1, is DTGVSQNPRHKITKRGQNVTFRCDPISEHNRLYWYRQTLGQGPEFLTYFQNEAQLEKSRLLSDRFSAERPKGSFSTLEIQRTEQGDSAMYLCASRRTGVAEAFFGQGTRLTVV.

The chain carries TRBV12-3 or TRBV12-4 and TRBJ1-5; 8 nucleotides align to TRBD1. V was pared by 3 bases and J by 4 bases, with 5 bases of the junction left unmatched. The CDR3 consists of 15 residues. CDR3 loop: CASSFGDRQNQPQHF. The DNA of the CDR3 is TGTGCCAGCAGTTTCGGGGACAGGCAAAATCAGCCCCAGCATTTT.

This clonotype was observed a few times. Given a much more abundant clone one base away, this may be a read error. The chain uses TRBV11-2 and TRBJ2-3; D remains ambiguous. Deletions cut 8 bases from V and 1 base from J, with 7 bases between. This CDR3 spans 12 amino acids. Germline V CDR1 and CDR2: SGHAT, FQNNGV. CDR3 sequence: CASVQCTDTQYF. The CDR3 bases are TGTGCCAGCGTTCAATGCACAGATACGCAGTATTTT.

This clonotype appeared many times. V is TRBV11-2 and J is TRBJ2-5, with unresolved D. The CDR3 consists of 14 residues. CDR1 is SGHAT, CDR2 FQNNGV, per germline. Trimming left V 5 bases short and J 4 bases short, with 14 bases between. The CDR3: CASSLTHSPETQYF. The CDR3 bases are TGTGCCAGCAGCCTTACCCATTCTCCAGAGACCCAGTACTTC.

This clonotype came up a few times. J is TRBJ2-1 and V is TRBV4-1, with D tentatively TRBD1 (5 bases). Looked up from germline, CDR1 is MGHRA and CDR2 is YSYEKL. Deletions cut 3 bases from V and 7 bases from J, with 19 bases between. The CDR3 contains 16 residues. The CDR3 protein is CASSHLRGQSLNEQFF. In DNA form, the CDR3 reads TGCGCCAGCAGCCATTTACGCGGACAAAGCTTAAATGAGCAGTTCTTC.

The chain joins TRBV5-1 to TRBJ2-2; D is unresolved. Per germline, CDR1 SGHRS and CDR2 YFSETQ. V was trimmed by 6 bases and J by 1 base, leaving 13 bases between them. The CDR3 covers 15 residues. CDR3 sequence (DNA): TGCGCCAGCACAACTCTTCGTGGGAACACCGGGGAGCTGTTTTTT. Amino acid sequence: CASTTLRGNTGELFF.

This clonotype was seen at least ten times. The chain couples TRBV3-1 to TRBJ1-1, with 7 bases lining up with TRBD1. Losses at the gene ends were 3 bases for V and 4 bases for J; bases not matched to a gene: 8. CDR3 length: 15 residues. CDR1 is LGHDT and CDR2 is YNNKEL in the germline V gene (reference sequence). The CDR3 loop is CASSQATGVSTEAFF. The CDR3 coding sequence is TGTGCCAGCAGCCAGGCTACAGGGGTAAGCACTGAAGCTTTCTTT.

To note about this clonotype: Possible read error: a much larger clone is one base away. The chain has TRBV18 and TRBJ2-5, with D possibly matching TRBD1 (6 bases). Germline values: CDR1 KGHSH, CDR2 LQKENI. This CDR3 comprises 15 residues. CDR3 in amino acids: CASPPPAGVQETQYF. DNA of the CDR3: TGTGCCAGCCCACCACCGGCAGGGGTCCAAGAGACCCAGTACTTC.

This clonotype was counted a few times. CDR3 loop: CASSLSRVHEQYF. Written as DNA, the CDR3 is TGTGCCAGCAGTTTATCCAGGGTTCACGAGCAGTACTTC. The J gene is TRBJ2-7, the V gene TRBV27; tentatively, D is TRBD1 (5 bases). Trimming pared 0 bases from V and 5 bases from J, leaving 8 bases between. From germline, CDR1 is MNHEY and CDR2 SMNVEV (reference sequence). The CDR3 contains 13 residues.

The J gene is TRBJ1-5, the V gene TRBV18; tentatively, D is TRBD1 (6 bases). V lost 6 bases, J lost 3 bases, and 15 bases lay in between. The length of the CDR3 is 15 residues. Germline V gives CDR1 KGHSH, CDR2 LQKENI. The CDR3 region is CASSTGQRLNQPQHF. CDR3 sequence (DNA): TGTGCCAGCTCCACCGGACAGAGACTCAATCAGCCCCAGCATTTT.

This clonotype was seen more than once but under ten times. This sequence joins TRBV28 and TRBJ1-2; D not certain. Germline CDR1 and CDR2: MDHEN and SYDVKM. The CDR3 has 16 residues. Trimming removed 3 bases from V and 0 bases from J, with 14 bases in between. The CDR3 DNA follows: TGTGCCAGCAGTTTGATGGTCGGAACGTCTAACTATGGCTACACCTTC. It codes for CASSLMVGTSNYGYTF.

The chain couples TRBV6-1 to TRBJ2-1, with 8 bases that match TRBD1. The CDR3 loop spans 17 amino acids. V lost 0 bases and J lost 2; bases outside the gene matches: 6. In germline, CDR1 is MNHNS, CDR2 SASEGT. CDR3 nucleotides: TGTGCCAGCAGTGAAGCAATGGGGACAGGCGCCTACAATGAGCAGTTCTTC. As protein: CASSEAMGTGAYNEQFF.

The gene calls are TRBV7-9 and TRBJ1-3; the D gene is possibly TRBD1 (5 bases). The germline V gene has CDR1 SEHNR and CDR2 FQNEAQ (reference sequence). With 2 bases removed from V and 0 bases from J, the gap between germline ends came to 8 bases. The CDR3 is made up of 15 amino acids. The CDR3 region is CASSLRTPSGNTIYF. The CDR3 region has the DNA TGTGCCAGCAGCTTACGGACACCCTCTGGAAACACCATATATTTT.

This chain uses TRBV4-3 with TRBJ1-6; D gene unclear. Germline CDR1 is LGHNA and CDR2 is YSLEER. Trimming removed 1 base from V and 13 bases from J, with 8 bases in between. CDR3 length: 12 amino acids. CDR3 loop: CASSQAEGPLHF. For the CDR3, the DNA is TGCGCCAGCAGCCAAGCAGAAGGTCCCCTCCACTTT.

The chain recombines TRBV5-5 with TRBJ2-7, with 9 bases aligning to TRBD1. V trimming: 0 bases; J trimming: 5 bases; junction bases outside the gene matches: 6. The CDR3 covers 15 residues. CDR1 and CDR2 (germline): SGHKS, YYEKEE (reference sequence). CDR3 in DNA: TGTGCCAGCAGCTTGGCCGGGACAGGGAACGACGAGCAGTACTTC. As protein: CASSLAGTGNDEQYF. The whole variable domain, filled in from reference TRBV5-5 and TRBJ2-7, reads DAGVTQSPTHLIKTRGQQVTLRCSPISGHKSVSWYQQVLGQGPQFIFQYYEKEERGRGNFPDRFSARQFPNYSSELNVNALLLGDSALYLCASSLAGTGNDEQYFGPGTRLTVT.

This clonotype was counted ten times or more. The chain combines TRBV7-2 with TRBJ2-7, with TRBD2 matching over 9 bases. Unmatched junction bases numbered 8, after V lost 5 bases and J lost 0 bases. The V gene's germline CDR1 is SGHTA and CDR2 FQGNSA. There are 16 residues in the CDR3. CDR3 DNA sequence: TGTGCCAGCAGCGTCCTTAGCGGGAGCCCCTCCTACGAGCAGTACTTC. Encoded protein: CASSVLSGSPSYEQYF.

This rearrangement joins TRBV11-3 to TRBJ2-1, with D perhaps matching TRBD2 (6 bases). The germline V and J ends were trimmed by 3 bases and 4 bases, with 13 bases remaining between them. The CDR3 runs 15 residues. Germline-derived CDR1 and CDR2 are SGHNT and YENEEA. DNA of the CDR3: TGTGCCAGCAGCTTCTCCCTGGCGGGGTACAATGAGCAGTTCTTC. It specifies CASSFSLAGYNEQFF.

In this sample, this clonotype turned up many times. The CDR3: CASSEPRSSYNSPLHF. For the CDR3, the DNA is TGTGCCAGCAGTGAACCCCGGAGCTCCTATAATTCACCCCTCCACTTT. This sequence joins TRBV2 and TRBJ1-6; no clear D. Trimming left V 2 bases short and J 0 bases short, with 8 bases between. Germline V gene data show CDR1 as SNHLY and CDR2 as FYNNEI. This CDR3 is built from 16 residues.

This clonotype was counted a few times. V and J are TRBV3-1 and TRBJ2-5; 7 bases agree with TRBD2. Per the germline V gene, CDR1 is LGHDT and CDR2 is YNNKEL (reference sequence). This CDR3 has 12 residues. V dropped 3 bases and J dropped 7; count of bases not matched to a gene: 2. The CDR3: CASSQGGWTQYF. The CDR3 DNA reads TGTGCCAGCAGCCAGGGGGGGTGGACCCAGTACTTC.